These 9 T cell receptor beta chains were sequenced from one sample in a study of CD8+ T cells in alopecia areata. cDNA prepared by RNA extraction and subsequent reverse transcription served as the template for sequencing. The table came from immunoSEQ multiplex PCR; TCRdb's copy has only in-frame clones and leaves some out. The top ten hold around 6% of the sample, which has 95,000 to 150,000 clones, around 60% seen once. Sample treatment: oral pan-JAK inhibitor, 5-10 mg twice daily. The sample here was CD4+ T cells sorted from blood, taken at week 4, from a patient treated with tofacitinib. The receptors were gathered from a human donor with alopecia areata.

Turning to this clone: The same CDR3 is also encoded by other DNA sequences in this sample. The DNA for the CDR3 is TGCGCCAGCAGTCAGGCAGCCTGCAATCAGCCCCAGCATTTT. The encoded protein is CASSQAACNQPQHF. The chain couples TRBV23-1 to TRBJ1-5; D gene unclear. TRBV23-1 is an open reading frame whose function is uncertain. Trimming took 3 bases from V and 2 from J, leaving 8 bases between them. The CDR3 is made up of 14 amino acids.

This clone came up a few times. The chain couples TRBV10-3 to TRBJ2-3; 7 bases are a match to TRBD2. The length of the CDR3 is 16 residues. Trimming cost V 3 bases and J 2 bases; bases outside gene matches: 8. CDR1 and CDR2 from the germline V gene are ENHRY and SYGVKD. The CDR3 bases are TGTGCCATCAGTGAACCCGCAGCGGGAACCACAGATACGCAGTATTTT. Protein sequence: CAISEPAAGTTDTQYF.

V usage is TRBV6-6 and J usage is TRBJ1-1; D is uncertain. Germline V gives CDR1 MNHNY, CDR2 SVGAGI (reference sequence). V was cut by 2 bases and J by 6 bases, with 10 bases left in between. The CDR3 loop spans 13 amino acids. The CDR3 DNA follows: TGTGCCAGCAGTTACATCGGGGAGGCTGAAGCTTTCTTT. This encodes CASSYIGEAEAFF.

The V and J genes are TRBV30 and TRBJ1-1; D is unclear. V lost 1 base and J lost 6, with 9 bases in between. Germline CDR1 reads GTSNPN; CDR2 reads SVGIG (reference sequence). The CDR3 is 12 amino acids. CDR3 bases: TGTGCCTGGAGTGGCTCGGAACCTGAAGCTTTCTTT. Residues: CAWSGSEPEAFF.

This chain links TRBV15 with TRBJ1-4, with no clear D. Germline-derived CDR1 and CDR2 are LNHNV and YYDKDF (reference sequence). The CDR3 spans 15 residues. Trimming cost V 3 bases and J 2 bases, with 10 bases left between them. CDR3 in DNA: TGTGCCACCAGCAGCATGAGAGTGACTAATGAAAAACTGTTTTTT. Translation gives CATSSMRVTNEKLFF.

The chain combines TRBV4-3 with TRBJ1-2; no reliable D call. The V and J ends lost 1 base and 2 bases respectively, with 5 bases between them. The CDR3 is 13 residues long. Germline V lookup: CDR1 LGHNA, CDR2 YSLEER. The CDR3 sequence is CASSQGHNYGYTF. The CDR3 nucleotides are TGCGCCAGCAGCCAAGGACACAACTATGGCTACACCTTC.

CDR3 sequence reads: CSVAGLGYTF. CDR3 coding DNA: TGCAGCGTAGCAGGGCTCGGCTACACCTTC. The chain is built from TRBV29-1 and TRBJ1-2; perhaps TRBD1 as D (5 bases). V shed 6 bases and J shed 8 bases, with 10 bases lying between them. Germline V CDR1 and CDR2: SQVTM, ANQGSEA. The CDR3 extends over 10 amino acids.

The genes are TRBV19 and TRBJ1-5; 7 nucleotides agree with TRBD1. Germline V gene sequence: CDR1 LNHDA, CDR2 SQIVND (reference sequence). The junction had 13 bases not matched to a gene; V was cut back by 3 bases and J by 11 bases. This CDR3 spans 15 amino acids. The CDR3 DNA reads as TGTGCCAGTAGTATCGGCGAGGAGGGGGCATGGGCCCAGCATTTT. Translated: CASSIGEEGAWAQHF. The full variable domain, completed using reference TRBV19 and TRBJ1-5, is DGGITQSPKYLFRKEGQNVTLSCEQNLNHDAMYWYRQDPGQGLRLIYYSQIVNDFQKGDIAEGYSVSREKKESFPLTVTSAQKNPTAFYLCASSIGEEGAWAQHFGDGTRLSIL.

Only a few counts were recorded for this clone. The genes are TRBV29-1 and TRBJ1-4; weak D call: TRBD1 (6 bases). In germline, CDR1 is SQVTM, CDR2 ANQGSEA. V lost 7 bases and J 0 bases, leaving 9 bases between the germline ends. CDR3 length: 13 residues. CDR3 amino acids: CSATGTTNEKLFF. In DNA form, the CDR3 reads TGCAGCGCCACAGGGACAACTAATGAAAAACTGTTTTTT.